This T cell receptor beta chain emerged from a study of beta chain features in type 1 diabetes. Every isolated RNA sample was fully reverse transcribed, so sequencing captured expressed TCRB transcripts. Profiled with immunoSEQ multiplex PCR; TCRdb holds only in-frame clones, not every one. The data hold some 44,000 clones, with roughly 56% observed a single time. Sequences were obtained from Tregs from blood. This clonotype was obtained from a woman between 18 and 29 years old in good health.

The CDR3 DNA follows: TGCGCCAGCAGAAGAACAGATAATTCACCCCTCCACTTT. Translation: CASRRTDNSPLHF. The gene calls are TRBV5-1 and TRBJ1-6; D gene ambiguous. Trimming stripped 5 bases from V and 5 bases from J, with 8 bases between. Germline V lookup: CDR1 SGHRS, CDR2 YFSETQ. The CDR3 is made up of 13 amino acids.